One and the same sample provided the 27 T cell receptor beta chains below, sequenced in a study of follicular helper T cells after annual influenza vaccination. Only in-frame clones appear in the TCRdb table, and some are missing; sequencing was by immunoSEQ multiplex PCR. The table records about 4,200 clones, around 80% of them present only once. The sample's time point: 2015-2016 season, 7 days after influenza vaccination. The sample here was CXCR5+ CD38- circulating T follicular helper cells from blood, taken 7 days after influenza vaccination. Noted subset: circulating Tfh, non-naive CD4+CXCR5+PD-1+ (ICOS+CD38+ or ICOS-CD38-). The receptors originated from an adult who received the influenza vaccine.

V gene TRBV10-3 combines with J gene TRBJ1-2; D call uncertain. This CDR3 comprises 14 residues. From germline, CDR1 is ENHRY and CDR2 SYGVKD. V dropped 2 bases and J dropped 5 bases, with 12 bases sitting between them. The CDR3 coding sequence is TGTGCCATCAGTGAGGAGGGCAGGTGGTATGGCTACACCTTC. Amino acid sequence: CAISEEGRWYGYTF.

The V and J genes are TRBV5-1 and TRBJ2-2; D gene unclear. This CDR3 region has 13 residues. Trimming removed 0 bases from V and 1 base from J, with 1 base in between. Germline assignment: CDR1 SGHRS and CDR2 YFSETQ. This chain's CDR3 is CASSLGNTGELFF. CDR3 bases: TGCGCCAGCAGCTTGGGGAACACCGGGGAGCTGTTTTTT. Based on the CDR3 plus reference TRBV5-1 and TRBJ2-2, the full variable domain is KAGVTQTPRYLIKTRGQQVTLSCSPISGHRSVSWYQQTPGQGLQFLFEYFSETQRNKGNFPGRFSGRQFSNSRSEMNVSTLELGDSALYLCASSLGNTGELFFGEGSRLTVL.

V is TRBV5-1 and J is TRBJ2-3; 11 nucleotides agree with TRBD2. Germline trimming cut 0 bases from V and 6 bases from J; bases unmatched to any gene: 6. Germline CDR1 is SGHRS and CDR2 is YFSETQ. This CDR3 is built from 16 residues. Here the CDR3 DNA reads TGCGCCAGCAGCTTGGCGACTAGCGGGGAGGTGGATACGCAGTATTTT. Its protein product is CASSLATSGEVDTQYF.

This CDR3 is CASRSGGIQYF. CDR3 sequence (DNA): TGTGCCAGCAGGTCAGGGGGAATTCAGTACTTC. The chain employs TRBV2 and TRBJ2-4; 7 nucleotides line up with TRBD1. CDR1 is SNHLY, CDR2 FYNNEI, per germline. The ends lost 6 bases at V and 10 bases at J; junction bases unmatched: 3. The CDR3 is made up of 11 amino acids.

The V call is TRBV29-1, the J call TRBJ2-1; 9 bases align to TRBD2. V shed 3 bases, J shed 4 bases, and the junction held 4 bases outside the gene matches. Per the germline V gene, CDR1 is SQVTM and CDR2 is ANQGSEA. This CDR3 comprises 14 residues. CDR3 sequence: CSVDSLAGYNEQFF. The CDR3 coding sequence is TGCAGCGTTGACAGCCTAGCGGGGTACAATGAGCAGTTCTTC.

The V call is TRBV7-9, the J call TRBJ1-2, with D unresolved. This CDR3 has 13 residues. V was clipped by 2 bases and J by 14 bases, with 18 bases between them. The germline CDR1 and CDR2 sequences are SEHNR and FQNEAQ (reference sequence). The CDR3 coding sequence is TGTGCCAGCAGCTTAAGTAATACCGAGATTAAGACCTTC. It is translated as CASSLSNTEIKTF. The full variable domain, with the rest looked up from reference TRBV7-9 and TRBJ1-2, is DTGVSQNPRHKITKRGQNVTFRCDPISEHNRLYWYRQTLGQGPEFLTYFQNEAQLEKSRLLSDRFSAERPKGSFSTLEIQRTEQGDSAMYLCASSLSNTEIKTFGSGTRLTVV.

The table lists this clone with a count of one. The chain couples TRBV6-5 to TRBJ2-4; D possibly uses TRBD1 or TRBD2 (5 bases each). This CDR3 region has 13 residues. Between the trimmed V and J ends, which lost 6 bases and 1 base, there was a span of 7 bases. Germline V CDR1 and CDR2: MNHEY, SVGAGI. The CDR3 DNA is TGTGCCAGCAGGGGGGTGGCCAAAAACATTCAGTACTTC. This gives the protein CASRGVAKNIQYF.

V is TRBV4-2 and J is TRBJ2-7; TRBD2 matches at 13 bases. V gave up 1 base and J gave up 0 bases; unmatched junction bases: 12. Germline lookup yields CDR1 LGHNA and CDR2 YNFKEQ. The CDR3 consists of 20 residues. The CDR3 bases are TGTGCCAGCAGCCAAGTTATTTCGGGACTAGCGGGGCCGAGCTCCTACGAGCAGTACTTC. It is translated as CASSQVISGLAGPSSYEQYF.

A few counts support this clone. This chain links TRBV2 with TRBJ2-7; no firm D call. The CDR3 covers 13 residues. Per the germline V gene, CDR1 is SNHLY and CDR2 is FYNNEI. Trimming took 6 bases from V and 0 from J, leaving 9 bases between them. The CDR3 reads CASRPASSYEQYF. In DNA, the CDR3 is TGTGCCAGCAGGCCCGCCAGCTCCTACGAGCAGTACTTC.

The CDR3 loop is CASSIGAVPPKNQPQHF. The CDR3, as DNA: TGTGCCAGCAGCATTGGTGCGGTCCCACCTAAGAATCAGCCCCAGCATTTT. V and J are TRBV7-8 and TRBJ1-5; D uncertain. The V gene lost 5 bases and the J gene lost 4 bases, with 21 bases spanning the gap. The CDR3 runs 17 residues. CDR1 SGHVS and CDR2 FQNEAQ come from the germline V gene.

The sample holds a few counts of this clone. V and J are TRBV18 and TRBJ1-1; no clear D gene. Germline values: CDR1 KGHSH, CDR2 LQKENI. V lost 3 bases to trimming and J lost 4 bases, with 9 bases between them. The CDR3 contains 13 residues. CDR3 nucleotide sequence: TGTGCCAGCTCACCGGTTGCTAGCACTGAAGCTTTCTTT. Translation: CASSPVASTEAFF.

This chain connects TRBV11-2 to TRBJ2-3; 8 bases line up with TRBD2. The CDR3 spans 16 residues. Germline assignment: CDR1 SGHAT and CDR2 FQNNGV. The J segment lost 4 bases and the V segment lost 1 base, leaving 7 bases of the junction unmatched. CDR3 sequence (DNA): TGTGCCAGCAGCTTAGGTTTAGCGGGAAGGTCAGATACGCAGTATTTT. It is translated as CASSLGLAGRSDTQYF.

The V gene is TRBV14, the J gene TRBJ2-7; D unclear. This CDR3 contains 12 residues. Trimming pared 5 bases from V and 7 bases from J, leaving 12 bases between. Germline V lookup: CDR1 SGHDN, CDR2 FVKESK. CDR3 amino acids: CASSGPPFEQYF. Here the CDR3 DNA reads TGTGCCAGCAGCGGGCCCCCGTTTGAGCAGTACTTC.

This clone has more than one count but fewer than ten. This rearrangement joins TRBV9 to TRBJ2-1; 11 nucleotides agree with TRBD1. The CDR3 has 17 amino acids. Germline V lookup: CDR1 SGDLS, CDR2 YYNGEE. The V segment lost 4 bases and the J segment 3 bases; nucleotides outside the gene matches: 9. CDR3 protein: CASSSPPGTGGYNEQFF. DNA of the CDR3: TGTGCCAGCAGCTCTCCCCCCGGGACAGGGGGCTACAATGAGCAGTTCTTC.

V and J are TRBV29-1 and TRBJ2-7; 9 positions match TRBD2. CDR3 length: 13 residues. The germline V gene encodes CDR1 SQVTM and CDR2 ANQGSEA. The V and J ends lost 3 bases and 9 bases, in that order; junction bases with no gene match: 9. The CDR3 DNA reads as TGCAGCGTTGAGAACAGCGGGGGGCCCCCGCAGTACTTC. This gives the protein CSVENSGGPPQYF.

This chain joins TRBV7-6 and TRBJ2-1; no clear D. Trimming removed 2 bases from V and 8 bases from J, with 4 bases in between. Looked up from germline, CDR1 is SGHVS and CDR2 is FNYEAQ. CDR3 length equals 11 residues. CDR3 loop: CASSLFDEQFF. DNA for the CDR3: TGTGCCAGCAGCTTATTCGATGAGCAGTTCTTC. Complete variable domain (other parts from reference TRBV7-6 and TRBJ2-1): GAGVSQSPRYKVTKRGQDVALRCDPISGHVSLYWYRQALGQGPEFLTYFNYEAQQDKSGLPNDRFSAERPEGSISTLTIQRTEQRDSAMYRCASSLFDEQFFGPGTRLTVL.

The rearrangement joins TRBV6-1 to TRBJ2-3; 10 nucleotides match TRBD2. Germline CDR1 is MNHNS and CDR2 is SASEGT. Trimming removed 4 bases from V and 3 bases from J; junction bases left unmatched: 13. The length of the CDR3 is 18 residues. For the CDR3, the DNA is TGTGCCAGCAGTGTAAGGGCAGCGGGGGGGCGAGGAACAGATACGCAGTATTTT. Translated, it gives CASSVRAAGGRGTDTQYF.

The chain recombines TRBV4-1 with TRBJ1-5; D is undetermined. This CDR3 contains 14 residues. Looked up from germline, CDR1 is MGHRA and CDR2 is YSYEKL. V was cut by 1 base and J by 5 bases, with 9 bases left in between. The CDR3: CASSQVIGDQPQHF. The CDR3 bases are TGCGCCAGCAGCCAAGTTATCGGGGATCAGCCCCAGCATTTT.

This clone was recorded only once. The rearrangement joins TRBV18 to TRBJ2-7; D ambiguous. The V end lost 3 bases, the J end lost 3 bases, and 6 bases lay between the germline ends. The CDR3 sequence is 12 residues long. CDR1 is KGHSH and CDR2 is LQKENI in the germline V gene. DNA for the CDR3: TGTGCCAGCTCACCGAAAGACTACGAGCAGTACTTC. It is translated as CASSPKDYEQYF.

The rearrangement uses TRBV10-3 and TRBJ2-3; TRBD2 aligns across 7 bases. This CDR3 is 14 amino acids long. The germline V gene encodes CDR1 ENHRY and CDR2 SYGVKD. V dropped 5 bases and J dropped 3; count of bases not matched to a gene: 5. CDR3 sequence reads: CAISSGTKTDTQYF. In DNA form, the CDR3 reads TGTGCCATCAGTTCCGGGACTAAAACAGATACGCAGTATTTT.

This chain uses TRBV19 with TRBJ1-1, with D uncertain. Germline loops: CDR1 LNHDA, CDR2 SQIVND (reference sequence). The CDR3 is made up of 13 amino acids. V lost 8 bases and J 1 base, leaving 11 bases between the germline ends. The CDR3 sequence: CASGVTPNTEAFF. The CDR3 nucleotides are TGTGCCAGTGGGGTCACACCGAACACTGAAGCTTTCTTT.

CDR3 region: CASSVSLSASSYNEQFF. The CDR3 nucleotides are TGTGCCAGCAGCGTTTCCCTTAGCGCGAGCTCCTACAATGAGCAGTTCTTC. This chain uses TRBV7-9 with TRBJ2-1; a weak D match, TRBD2 (5 bases). V gave up 5 bases and J gave up 0 bases, with 17 bases separating them. Germline CDR1 reads SEHNR; CDR2 reads FQNEAQ (reference sequence). There are 17 residues in the CDR3. The complete variable domain, with remaining parts taken from reference TRBV7-9 and TRBJ2-1, reads DTGVSQNPRHKITKRGQNVTFRCDPISEHNRLYWYRQTLGQGPEFLTYFQNEAQLEKSRLLSDRFSAERPKGSFSTLEIQRTEQGDSAMYLCASSVSLSASSYNEQFFGPGTRLTVL.

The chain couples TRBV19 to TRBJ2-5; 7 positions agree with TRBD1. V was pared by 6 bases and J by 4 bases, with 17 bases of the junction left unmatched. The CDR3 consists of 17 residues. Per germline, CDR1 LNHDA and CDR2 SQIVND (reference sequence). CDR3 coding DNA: TGTGCCAGTAGCAACCACCTCGTGGCAGGGGGTCGAGAGACCCAGTACTTC. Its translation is CASSNHLVAGGRETQYF.

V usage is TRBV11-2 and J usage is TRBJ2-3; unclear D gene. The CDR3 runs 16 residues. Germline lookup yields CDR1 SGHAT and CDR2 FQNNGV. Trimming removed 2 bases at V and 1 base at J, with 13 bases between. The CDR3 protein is CASSLLRLAGTDTQYF. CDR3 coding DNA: TGTGCCAGCAGCTTATTACGTTTGGCGGGCACAGATACGCAGTATTTT.

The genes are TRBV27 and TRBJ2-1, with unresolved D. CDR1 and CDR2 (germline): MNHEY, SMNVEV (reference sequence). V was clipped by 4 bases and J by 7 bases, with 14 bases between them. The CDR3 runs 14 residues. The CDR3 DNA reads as TGTGCCAGCAGTTCTTATGGTTTCGTGAATGAGCAGTTCTTC. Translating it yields CASSSYGFVNEQFF.

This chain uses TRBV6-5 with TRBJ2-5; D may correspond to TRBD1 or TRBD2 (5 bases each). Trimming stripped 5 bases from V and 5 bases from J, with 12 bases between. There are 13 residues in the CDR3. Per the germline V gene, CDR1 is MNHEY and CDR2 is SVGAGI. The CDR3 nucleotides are TGTGCCAGCAGTCTGGGGGTGATCGAGACCCAGTACTTC. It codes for CASSLGVIETQYF.

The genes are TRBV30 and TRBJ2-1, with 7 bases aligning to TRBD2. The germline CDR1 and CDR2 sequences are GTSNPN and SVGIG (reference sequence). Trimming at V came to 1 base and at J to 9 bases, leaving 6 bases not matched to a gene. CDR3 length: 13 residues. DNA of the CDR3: TGTGCCTGGAGTGGGGCTCCGGGAGGTGAGCAGTTCTTC. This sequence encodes CAWSGAPGGEQFF.